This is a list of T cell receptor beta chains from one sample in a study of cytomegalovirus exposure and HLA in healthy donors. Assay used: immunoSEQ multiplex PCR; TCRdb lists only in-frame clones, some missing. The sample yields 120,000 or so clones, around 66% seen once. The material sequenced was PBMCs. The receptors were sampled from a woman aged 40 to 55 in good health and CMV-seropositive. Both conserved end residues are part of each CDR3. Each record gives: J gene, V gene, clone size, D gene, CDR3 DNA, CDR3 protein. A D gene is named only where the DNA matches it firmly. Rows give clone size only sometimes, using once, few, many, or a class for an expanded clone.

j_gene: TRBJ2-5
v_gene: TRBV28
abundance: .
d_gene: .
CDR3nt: TGTGCCAGCAGTTTAAGGTCAGGGGAAGAGACCCAGTACTTC
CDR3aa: CASSLRSGEETQYF

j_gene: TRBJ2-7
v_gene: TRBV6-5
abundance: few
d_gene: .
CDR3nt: TGTGCCAGCCGACGAGGGCCTTACTACGAGCAGTACTTC
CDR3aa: CASRRGPYYEQYF

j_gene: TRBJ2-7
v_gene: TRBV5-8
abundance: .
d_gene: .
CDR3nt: TGTGCCAGCACCCCCGGAGTCCTTTCCTACGAGCAGTACTTC
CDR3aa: CASTPGVLSYEQYF

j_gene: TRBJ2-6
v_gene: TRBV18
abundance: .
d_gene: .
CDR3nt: TGTGCCAGCTCACCACAACAGGGCCCAAGTGGGGCCAACGTCCTGACTTTC
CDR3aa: CASSPQQGPSGANVLTF

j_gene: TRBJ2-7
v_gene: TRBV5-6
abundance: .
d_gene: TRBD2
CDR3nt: TGTGCCAGCAGCATAGCGGGGGTGATCGCCTACGAGCAGTACTTC
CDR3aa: CASSIAGVIAYEQYF

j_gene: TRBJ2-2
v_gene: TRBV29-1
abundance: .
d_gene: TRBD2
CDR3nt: TGCAGCGTACTCAACCTGCGGGGGGGCTTTGATTTACGCGGGGAGCTGTTTTTT
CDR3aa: CSVLNLRGGFDLRGELFF

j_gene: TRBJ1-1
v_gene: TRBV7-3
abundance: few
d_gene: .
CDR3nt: TGTGCCAGCAGCTTTGGAGGGCCCCGGAACACTGAAGCTTTCTTT
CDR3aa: CASSFGGPRNTEAFF

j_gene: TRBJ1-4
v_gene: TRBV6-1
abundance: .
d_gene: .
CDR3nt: TGTGCCAGCAGTGAAGTGCACGGGAGGGCGGGAGGTGAAAAACTGTTTTTT
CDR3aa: CASSEVHGRAGGEKLFF

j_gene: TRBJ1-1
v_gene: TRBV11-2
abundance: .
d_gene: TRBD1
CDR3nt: TGTGCCAGCAGCCAGAGGGGGGGACAGGCTGTGAACACTGAAGCTTTCTTT
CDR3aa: CASSQRGGQAVNTEAFF

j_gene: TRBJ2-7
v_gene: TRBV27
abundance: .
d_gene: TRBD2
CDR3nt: TGTGCCAGCAGTGGACTGGGACTAGCGGACTACGAGCAGTACTTC
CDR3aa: CASSGLGLADYEQYF

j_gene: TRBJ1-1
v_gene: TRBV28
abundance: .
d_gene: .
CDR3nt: TGTGCCAGCAGTAGTGAGGCGGGAGAGAACACTGAAGCTTTCTTT
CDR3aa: CASSSEAGENTEAFF

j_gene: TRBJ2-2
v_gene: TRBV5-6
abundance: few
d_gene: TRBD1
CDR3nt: TGTGCCAGCAGCCCGGGACAGCGTAACACCGGGGAGCTGTTTTTT
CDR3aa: CASSPGQRNTGELFF

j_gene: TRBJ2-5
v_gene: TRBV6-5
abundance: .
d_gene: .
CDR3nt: TGTGCCAGCAGTTACTCGATTCTGCAGGGAGAGACCCAGTACTTC
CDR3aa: CASSYSILQGETQYF

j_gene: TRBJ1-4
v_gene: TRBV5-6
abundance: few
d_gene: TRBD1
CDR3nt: TGTGCCAGCAGCACGGGACAGGGGCCCGAAAAACTGTTTTTT
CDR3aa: CASSTGQGPEKLFF

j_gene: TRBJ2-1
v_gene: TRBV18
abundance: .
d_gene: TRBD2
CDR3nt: TGTGCCAGCTCACCACTCCTAGCGGGAGACAATGAGCAGTTCTTC
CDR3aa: CASSPLLAGDNEQFF

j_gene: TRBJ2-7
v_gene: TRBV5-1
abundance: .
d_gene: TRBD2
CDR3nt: TGCGCCTCCCGGACTAGCGCAACGTACGAGCAGTACTTC
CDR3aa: CASRTSATYEQYF

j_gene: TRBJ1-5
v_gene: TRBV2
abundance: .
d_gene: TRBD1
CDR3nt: TGTGCCAGCAGCGAGGGGGCGGGGTACCCGTATAGCAATCAGCCCCAGCATTTT
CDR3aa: CASSEGAGYPYSNQPQHF

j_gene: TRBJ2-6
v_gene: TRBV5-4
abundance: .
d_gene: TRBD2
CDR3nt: TGTGCCAGCAGCTTGGTGGGACTAGCGGGAGGTGGGGCCAACGTCCTGACTTTC
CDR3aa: CASSLVGLAGGGANVLTF

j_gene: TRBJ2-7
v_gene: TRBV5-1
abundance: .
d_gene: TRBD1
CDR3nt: TGCGCCAGCAGCCCCGCGACAGGGGGTATCTACGAGCAGTACTTC
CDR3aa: CASSPATGGIYEQYF

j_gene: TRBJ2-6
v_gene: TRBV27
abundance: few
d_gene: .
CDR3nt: TGTGCCAGCAGGACACAGCTACGCCTCTCTGGGGCCAACGTCCTGACTTTC
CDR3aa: CASRTQLRLSGANVLTF

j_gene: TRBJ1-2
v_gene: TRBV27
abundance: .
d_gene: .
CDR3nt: TGTGCCAGCAGTTTAGTTCCCCCAGACAGACACTATGGCTACACCTTC
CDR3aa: CASSLVPPDRHYGYTF

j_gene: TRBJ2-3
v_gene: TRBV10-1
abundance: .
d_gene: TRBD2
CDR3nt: TGCGCCAGCAGTGAGCCCGCTCTAGCGGGAGGCTCCCCAGATACGCAGTATTTT
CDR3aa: CASSEPALAGGSPDTQYF

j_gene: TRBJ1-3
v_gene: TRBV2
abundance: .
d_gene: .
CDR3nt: TGTGCCAGCAGTGAAGGGGGGGGCCCCGTTGGTGGAAACACCATATATTTT
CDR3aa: CASSEGGGPVGGNTIYF

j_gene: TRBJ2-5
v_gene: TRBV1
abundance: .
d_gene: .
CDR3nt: TGCACCAGCAGCCCCGGCGGAGGGATGCAGTACTTC
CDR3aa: CTSSPGGGMQYF

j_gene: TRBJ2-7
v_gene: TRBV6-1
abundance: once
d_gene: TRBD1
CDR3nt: TGTGCCAGCAGTCCACAGGGGGCATCCTACGAGCAGTACTTC
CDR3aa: CASSPQGASYEQYF

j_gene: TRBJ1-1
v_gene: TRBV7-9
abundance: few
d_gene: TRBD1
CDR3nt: TGTTCCAGCAGCTTAGGGGGCCAGAAGTCCGAAGCTTTCTTT
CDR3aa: CSSSLGGQKSEAFF

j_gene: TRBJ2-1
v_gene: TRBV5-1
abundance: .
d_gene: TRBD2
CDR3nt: TGCGCCACAGGGACTAGCGGGGGGGCTTATGAGCAGTTCTTC
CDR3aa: CATGTSGGAYEQFF

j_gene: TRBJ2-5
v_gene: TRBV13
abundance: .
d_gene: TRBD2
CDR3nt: TGTGCCAGCAGCTTAAAAATTAGCGGGAGACAAGAGACCCAGTACTTC
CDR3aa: CASSLKISGRQETQYF